Each of the 23 T cell receptor beta chains below was sequenced from the same sample in a study of OX40 agonist ivuxolimab in advanced cancers. The library came from the immunoSEQ multiplex PCR assay. This immuneACCESS table, as held by TCRdb, lists in-frame sequences with V and J called but not all clones. Of the missing ones, under half trace to an unresolved V gene in checked studies; the others have no known cause. The sample has about 21,000 clones on record, around 87% of them singletons. The ten top clones hold roughly 15% of the sample. The sequencing here drew on CD4+ or CD8+ T cells sorted from blood, taken in a trial of the OX40 agonist ivuxolimab. The receptor set was obtained from an adult with an advanced solid tumor such as melanoma, head and neck, liver or kidney cancer.

V is TRBV6-5 and J is TRBJ2-1; D assignment may be TRBD1 or TRBD2 (5 bases each). The CDR3 totals 13 residues. The V gene's germline CDR1 is MNHEY and CDR2 SVGAGI. Trimming left V 7 bases short and J 14 bases short, with 21 bases between. CDR3: CASTAPLGVLEFF. CDR3 sequence (DNA): TGTGCCAGCACCGCGCCCCTGGGGGTCTTAGAGTTCTTC.

V usage is TRBV29-1 and J usage is TRBJ1-4; TRBD1 matches 8 bases. The CDR3 is 17 residues long. J gave up 3 bases and V 4 bases, and 13 bases lay outside the gene matches. Per germline, CDR1 SQVTM and CDR2 ANQGSEA. The CDR3 protein is CSVVGGQGEESNEKLFF. The CDR3 region has the DNA TGCAGCGTTGTTGGTGGACAGGGTGAGGAGTCTAATGAAAAACTGTTTTTT.

The chain couples TRBV30 to TRBJ1-2, with 9 positions matching TRBD1. In germline, CDR1 is GTSNPN, CDR2 SVGIG (reference sequence). The CDR3 runs to 13 residues. After removal of 4 bases from V and 5 bases from J, the junction contained 5 bases not matched to a gene. The CDR3 sequence: CAWTTGGGYGYTF. CDR3 DNA: TGTGCCTGGACCACAGGGGGCGGGTATGGCTACACCTTC.

This chain uses TRBV5-1 with TRBJ2-7; TRBD1 might be the D (6 bases). The CDR3 is made up of 13 amino acids. The V end was cut by 4 bases, the J end by 4 bases, with 12 bases between. Germline-derived CDR1 and CDR2 are SGHRS and YFSETQ. CDR3 residues: CASSLDRNYEQYF. The CDR3 DNA sequence: TGCGCCAGCAGCCTAGACAGGAATTACGAGCAGTACTTC.

This chain uses TRBV2 with TRBJ2-5; D remains unclear. The J call is uncertain, as TRBJ2-7 better fits the DNA end. The CDR3 is 14 amino acids. Germline loops: CDR1 SNHLY, CDR2 FYNNEI. The CDR3 here is CASTSYRTNYEQYF. CDR3 bases: TGTGCCAGCACATCCTACCGGACGAACTACGAGCAGTACTTC.

This sequence joins TRBV4-3 and TRBJ2-7; 13 bases agree with TRBD2. V lost 4 bases, J lost 4 bases, and 1 base stayed unmatched. This CDR3 spans 14 amino acids. Germline CDR1 and CDR2: LGHNA and YSLEER. The CDR3 coding sequence is TGCGCCAGCAGCCCGGGACTAGCGGGATACGAGCAGTACTTC. Translated: CASSPGLAGYEQYF.

The V call is TRBV7-9, the J call TRBJ2-3, with D possibly matching TRBD2 (5 bases). Germline V gene lookup returns CDR1 SEHNR and CDR2 FQNEAQ (reference sequence). The germline V and J ends were trimmed by 3 bases and 6 bases, with 7 bases remaining between them. The CDR3 is 12 amino acids. The CDR3 loop reads CASSFGGDTQYF. For the CDR3, the DNA is TGTGCCAGCAGCTTCGGCGGGGATACGCAGTATTTT.

J is TRBJ1-1 and V is TRBV11-2, with D possibly TRBD1 on 5 matching bases. CDR1 and CDR2 (germline): SGHAT, FQNNGV. V shed 5 bases and J shed 0 bases, with 13 bases lying between them. The CDR3 consists of 15 residues. CDR3 in DNA: TGTGCCAGCAGCCTAATGCGGGGACTGAACACTGAAGCTTTCTTT. Protein product: CASSLMRGLNTEAFF.

The V gene is TRBV4-2, the J gene TRBJ2-3, with D unresolved. Germline-derived CDR1 and CDR2 are LGHNA and YNFKEQ. This CDR3 has 13 amino acids. The V gene lost 2 bases and the J gene lost 5 bases, with 8 bases spanning the gap. The CDR3: CASSQLPGDTQYF. In DNA form, the CDR3 reads TGTGCCAGCAGCCAACTCCCCGGAGATACGCAGTATTTT.

The chain is built from TRBV30 and TRBJ1-2; 7 bases agree with TRBD1. V lost 3 bases and J lost 3; bases outside the gene matches: 7. This CDR3 has 14 residues. From germline, CDR1 is GTSNPN and CDR2 SVGIG (reference sequence). The CDR3 DNA sequence: TGTGCCTGGAGGATGCAACAGGGGTACTATGGCTACACCTTC. Translation gives CAWRMQQGYYGYTF.

The V and J genes are TRBV6-6 and TRBJ1-1, with D uncertain. The germline gives CDR1 MNHNY, CDR2 SVGAGI (reference sequence). This CDR3 region has 13 residues. V dropped 2 bases and J dropped 1 base, with 5 bases sitting between them. CDR3 sequence (DNA): TGTGCCAGCAGTTACGTGAAGAACACTGAAGCTTTCTTT. Translating it yields CASSYVKNTEAFF.

This clone was counted a few times. V gene TRBV2 combines with J gene TRBJ1-5; 9 positions agree with TRBD1. V lost 8 bases and J lost 0; bases outside the gene matches: 8. The CDR3 has 16 amino acids. Germline CDR1 reads SNHLY; CDR2 reads FYNNEI. The CDR3 spells CASGAGQGPSNQPQHF. The CDR3 region has the DNA TGTGCCAGCGGGGCGGGACAGGGCCCTAGCAATCAGCCCCAGCATTTT.

The V gene is TRBV13, the J gene TRBJ1-1; 7 positions match TRBD1. Trimming removed 6 bases from V and 11 bases from J; junction bases left unmatched: 12. CDR1 and CDR2 (germline): PRHDT, FYEKMQ (reference sequence). CDR3 length equals 13 residues. The CDR3 DNA reads as TGTGCCAGCAGTCAAAGTCCAGACAGGGAGGCTTTCTTT. Translating it yields CASSQSPDREAFF.

The rearrangement joins TRBV10-1 to TRBJ2-1; 7 positions match TRBD1. Germline CDR1 reads WNHNN; CDR2 reads SYGVQD (reference sequence). The CDR3 is 15 residues long. The junction had 10 bases not matched to a gene; V was cut back by 3 bases and J by 8 bases. The CDR3 is CASSELTGPRDEQFF. In DNA, the CDR3 is TGCGCCAGCAGTGAATTGACAGGGCCAAGGGATGAGCAGTTCTTC.

The rearrangement uses TRBV28 and TRBJ1-4, with no clear D. V shed 6 bases and J shed 3 bases, with 14 bases lying between them. There are 15 residues in the CDR3. Germline lookup yields CDR1 MDHEN and CDR2 SYDVKM. CDR3 DNA: TGTGCCAGCAGCTTAGCAGGTGAACCTAATGAAAAACTGTTTTTT. Protein sequence: CASSLAGEPNEKLFF.

The sample holds one count of this clone. The chain joins TRBV6-6 to TRBJ2-1; weak D call: TRBD1 (6 bases). V lost 3 bases, J lost 8 bases, and 11 bases lay in between. This CDR3 region has 13 residues. Germline V lookup: CDR1 MNHNY, CDR2 SVGAGI (reference sequence). The CDR3 reads CASSYSAGDEQFF. Written as DNA, the CDR3 is TGTGCCAGCAGTTATAGTGCAGGGGATGAGCAGTTCTTC.

This chain connects TRBV15 to TRBJ2-3, with D perhaps TRBD2 (6 bases). CDR1 is LNHNV and CDR2 is YYDKDF in the germline V gene (reference sequence). V dropped 0 bases and J dropped 12 bases, with 16 bases sitting between them. This CDR3 region has 14 residues. The CDR3 nucleotides read TGTGCCACCAGCAGAGACTCCCTGACTAGTCCCCAGTATTTT. This sequence encodes CATSRDSLTSPQYF.

DNA for the CDR3: TGTGCCAGCAGTTTATACCCTGCAAGTTTTCTTCAAGGGGGCTACACCTTC. Translating gives CASSLYPASFLQGGYTF. This chain uses TRBV27 with TRBJ1-2; D gene unclear. This CDR3 is 17 amino acids long. The germline gives CDR1 MNHEY, CDR2 SMNVEV (reference sequence). V lost 1 base and J 8 bases, leaving 23 bases between the germline ends.

The genes are TRBV9 and TRBJ1-1; D ambiguous. The V end lost 2 bases, the J end lost 3 bases, and 11 bases lay between the germline ends. Germline CDR1 is SGDLS and CDR2 is YYNGEE. The CDR3 spans 14 residues. The CDR3 is CASSVGRGYTEAFF. The CDR3 bases are TGTGCCAGCAGCGTCGGTCGGGGATACACTGAAGCTTTCTTT.

The chain carries TRBV4-2 and TRBJ2-3; TRBD2 matches 14 bases. The length of the CDR3 is 16 residues. The V gene end was trimmed by 4 bases and the J gene end by 4 bases; junction bases not matched to a gene: 4. Germline lookup yields CDR1 LGHNA and CDR2 YNFKEQ. In DNA form, the CDR3 reads TGTGCCAGCAGCCTTGGGACTAGCGGGGGCGCAGATACGCAGTATTTT. Its protein is CASSLGTSGGADTQYF.

The chain's CDR3 is CASSYTGSGQLEAFF. The DNA for the CDR3 is TGTGCCAGCAGCTACACCGGAAGCGGACAGTTGGAAGCTTTCTTT. The J gene is TRBJ1-1, the V gene TRBV5-4; D might be TRBD1 (6 bases). This CDR3 is built from 15 residues. CDR1 is SGHNT, CDR2 YYREEE, per germline (reference sequence). Trimming shortened V by 3 bases and J by 8 bases, and 20 bases separated the two germline ends.

This rearrangement joins TRBV27 to TRBJ2-7; possibly TRBD1 or TRBD2 for D (6 bases each). The CDR3 has 16 amino acids. Per the germline V gene, CDR1 is MNHEY and CDR2 is SMNVEV (reference sequence). V lost 0 bases, J lost 6 bases, and 18 bases lay in between. The CDR3: CASSLSHEGGLGEQYF. CDR3 DNA: TGTGCCAGCAGTTTATCGCATGAGGGGGGCCTCGGCGAGCAGTACTTC.

V is TRBV5-5 and J is TRBJ1-4, with D possibly TRBD1 on 6 matching bases. The ends were cut back, 3 bases at V and 4 bases at J, with 16 bases in the middle. The germline gives CDR1 SGHKS, CDR2 YYEKEE (reference sequence). This CDR3 is 16 amino acids long. The DNA for the CDR3 is TGTGCCAGCAGCTCGCCCGGGACATCACTTAATGAAAAACTGTTTTTT. Translating it yields CASSSPGTSLNEKLFF.